These 26 T cell receptor beta chains were sequenced from one sample in a study of blood T cell repertoires in COVID-19 (dated by TCRdb to between 2020 and 2021). To prepare the library, the immunoSEQ multiplex PCR assay was applied. Entries here come from immuneACCESS through TCRdb and include only in-frame sequences with V and J called. Some clones fail to appear in such tables; in the studies checked, an unresolved V gene covers under half of the shortfall, and the cause of the remainder is unknown. This sample gives about 180,000 clones in total; approximately 88% of them show up just once. Approximately 9.4% of the sample is taken by the ten largest. Specimen: PBMCs or T cells enriched from blood (not recorded which). Source of these receptors: a woman aged 18-29 years who had recovered from COVID-19.

The rearrangement joins TRBV5-1 to TRBJ1-4, with 8 bases that match TRBD1. V lost 3 bases and J lost 8; bases outside the gene matches: 6. This CDR3 comprises 14 residues. Germline V gene data show CDR1 as SGHRS and CDR2 as YFSETQ. CDR3 sequence reads: CASSSDRGGEKLFF. CDR3 nucleotides: TGCGCCAGCAGCTCCGACAGGGGAGGAGAAAAACTGTTTTTT. Variable domain in full (rest from reference TRBV5-1 and TRBJ1-4): KAGVTQTPRYLIKTRGQQVTLSCSPISGHRSVSWYQQTPGQGLQFLFEYFSETQRNKGNFPGRFSGRQFSNSRSEMNVSTLELGDSALYLCASSSDRGGEKLFFGSGTQLSVL.

V usage is TRBV7-8 and J usage is TRBJ1-3, with 7 bases aligning to TRBD1. The germline gives CDR1 SGHVS, CDR2 FQNEAQ. CDR3 length: 15 amino acids. V gave up 5 bases and J gave up 1 base; unmatched junction bases: 5. The DNA for the CDR3 is TGTGCCAGCAGCCCAGGGACAGAGTCTGGAAACACCATATATTTT. This sequence encodes CASSPGTESGNTIYF.

V and J are TRBV6-5 and TRBJ2-7; D is perhaps TRBD1 (6 bases). V lost 1 base and J lost 3, with 16 bases in between. Germline CDR1 MNHEY, CDR2 SVGAGI. The CDR3 loop spans 16 amino acids. The CDR3 region is CASSYYEVTQGYEQYF. CDR3 coding DNA: TGTGCCAGCAGTTACTATGAAGTAACACAGGGCTACGAGCAGTACTTC.

V is TRBV7-8 and J is TRBJ1-5; the match to TRBD1 covers 8 bases. This CDR3 is built from 22 residues. The ends lost 2 bases at V and 9 bases at J; junction bases unmatched: 30. Germline V CDR1 and CDR2: SGHVS, FQNEAQ. CDR3 region: CASSLKQSVGLAGGRFDRPQHF. DNA for the CDR3: TGTGCCAGCAGCTTAAAGCAGAGCGTCGGACTGGCAGGGGGCCGTTTCGATCGGCCCCAGCATTTT. The full variable domain, in which reference TRBV7-8 and TRBJ1-5 provide the parts outside the CDR3, is GAGVSQSPRYKVAKRGQDVALRCDPISGHVSLFWYQQALGQGPEFLTYFQNEAQLDKSGLPSDRFFAERPEGSVSTLKIQRTQQEDSAVYLCASSLKQSVGLAGGRFDRPQHFGDGTRLSIL.

There are a few counts of this clone. The V and J genes are TRBV28 and TRBJ2-7; 7 bases match TRBD1. V gave up 10 bases and J gave up 2 bases; unmatched junction bases: 8. CDR3 length: 13 amino acids. CDR1 is MDHEN and CDR2 is SYDVKM in the germline V gene. The CDR3 DNA is TGTGCCACCCTCCGACAGGGCACCTACGAGCAGTACTTC. Translated: CATLRQGTYEQYF.

The chain uses TRBV7-2 and TRBJ1-5, with D uncertain. The V end was cut by 1 base, the J end by 5 bases, with 9 bases between. This CDR3 comprises 14 residues. The germline V gene encodes CDR1 SGHTA and CDR2 FQGNSA. The CDR3 nucleotides are TGTGCCAGCAGCTTAGGCAGGCGCGATCAGCCCCAGCATTTT. It is translated as CASSLGRRDQPQHF.

This chain links TRBV2 with TRBJ2-7; TRBD1 matches 7 bases. This CDR3 comprises 15 residues. Trimming took 4 bases from V and 4 from J; bases not matched to a gene: 10. Germline values: CDR1 SNHLY, CDR2 FYNNEI. CDR3 sequence (DNA): TGTGCCAGCAGTGGAACCGGGACAGACGCGTACGAGCAGTACTTC. It translates to CASSGTGTDAYEQYF.

The chain is built from TRBV27 and TRBJ2-7; tentative D call: TRBD1 (6 bases). Trimming pared 8 bases from V and 1 base from J, leaving 15 bases between. CDR1 and CDR2 from the germline V gene are MNHEY and SMNVEV (reference sequence). This CDR3 region has 14 residues. DNA for the CDR3: TGTGCCAGCGGCGTGATCACAGGGTCCTACGAGCAGTACTTC. It specifies CASGVITGSYEQYF.

The chain has TRBV7-8 and TRBJ2-5, with 7 bases aligning to TRBD1. The trim removed 5 bases at V and 5 bases at J, leaving 14 bases unmatched. The length of the CDR3 is 16 residues. Germline loops: CDR1 SGHVS, CDR2 FQNEAQ. CDR3 in amino acids: CASSHQPGPTGETQYF. The DNA for the CDR3 is TGTGCCAGCAGCCATCAACCGGGACCGACAGGGGAGACCCAGTACTTC.

The genes are TRBV1 and TRBJ2-7; no check of the table's D call, TRBD1, against the DNA was made. TRBV1 is a recognized pseudogene. The CDR3 runs to 16 residues. As DNA, the CDR3 is TGCACCAGCAGCCCCCCCAAGGACACCTCAACCTACGAGCAGTACTTC. This gives the protein CTSSPPKDTSTYEQYF.

In DNA form, the CDR3 reads TGTGCCAGCAGTCTGACTAGCGGGGTTTCCTTTTCCCTCACAGATACGCAGTATTTT. Protein product: CASSLTSGVSFSLTDTQYF. The chain joins TRBV7-2 to TRBJ2-3; the match to TRBD2 covers 11 bases. The V and J ends lost 6 bases and 2 bases, in that order; junction bases with no gene match: 16. This CDR3 region has 19 residues. Germline values: CDR1 SGHTA, CDR2 FQGNSA. Complete variable domain (other parts from reference TRBV7-2 and TRBJ2-3): GAGVSQSPSNKVTEKGKDVELRCDPISGHTALYWYRQSLGQGLEFLIYFQGNSAPDKSGLPSDRFSAERTGGSVSTLTIQRTQQEDSAVYLCASSLTSGVSFSLTDTQYFGPGTRLTVL.

V is TRBV24-1 and J is TRBJ2-1, with D possibly being TRBD1 (6 bases). CDR1 KGHDR and CDR2 SFDVKD come from the germline V gene. Deletions cut 5 bases from V and 9 bases from J, with 10 bases between. The CDR3 spans 12 residues. As DNA, the CDR3 is TGTGCCACCAGTGGTTCCAGGGGTGAGCAGTTCTTC. Translated, it gives CATSGSRGEQFF.

This chain connects TRBV7-8 to TRBJ1-1; no clear D gene. Germline CDR1 reads SGHVS; CDR2 reads FQNEAQ. V was shortened by 5 bases and J by 0 bases, with 10 bases between the two germline ends. CDR3 length: 14 amino acids. The CDR3 region has the DNA TGTGCCAGCAGCCCAGACATATTGAACACTGAAGCTTTCTTT. Its translation is CASSPDILNTEAFF.

This clone has only a few counts. The chain carries TRBV7-9 and TRBJ2-5; D perhaps matches TRBD1 (6 bases). Trimming shortened V by 1 base and J by 4 bases, and 13 bases separated the two germline ends. Germline CDR1 is SEHNR and CDR2 is FQNEAQ (reference sequence). CDR3 length: 15 amino acids. This CDR3 reads CASSLDYRVGETQYF. DNA of the CDR3: TGTGCCAGCAGCTTAGATTACAGGGTCGGAGAGACCCAGTACTTC.

This rearrangement joins TRBV4-3 to TRBJ2-7; TRBD2 matches at 11 bases. The CDR3 contains 15 residues. The V gene's germline CDR1 is LGHNA and CDR2 YSLEER. The trim removed 1 base at V and 1 base at J, leaving 0 bases unmatched. This chain's CDR3 is CASSQGLAGSYEQYF. CDR3 DNA: TGCGCCAGCAGCCAAGGACTAGCGGGGTCCTACGAGCAGTACTTC.

V and J are TRBV29-1 and TRBJ2-2; the match to TRBD2 covers 8 bases. Germline trimming cut 6 bases from V and 4 bases from J; bases unmatched to any gene: 1. The CDR3 covers 12 residues. Per germline, CDR1 SQVTM and CDR2 ANQGSEA. The CDR3 here is CSVAGGTGELFF. The DNA for the CDR3 is TGCAGCGTGGCGGGGGGCACCGGGGAGCTGTTTTTT.

The chain joins TRBV18 to TRBJ1-3, with 7 bases lining up with TRBD1. The CDR3 length is 16 residues. V dropped 3 bases and J dropped 0; count of bases not matched to a gene: 5. CDR1 and CDR2 from the germline V gene are KGHSH and LQKENI. As DNA, the CDR3 is TGTGCCAGCTCACCGGTATCAGGGGGCTCTGGAAACACCATATATTTT. This encodes CASSPVSGGSGNTIYF.

The J gene is TRBJ2-3, the V gene TRBV18; no clear D gene. The germline CDR1 and CDR2 sequences are KGHSH and LQKENI. V was trimmed by 6 bases and J by 0 bases, leaving 13 bases between them. This CDR3 spans 15 amino acids. CDR3 in amino acids: CASSEPAISTDTQYF. The CDR3 coding sequence is TGTGCCAGCTCCGAACCCGCTATAAGCACAGATACGCAGTATTTT. Based on the CDR3 plus reference TRBV18 and TRBJ2-3, the full variable domain is NAGVMQNPRHLVRRRGQEARLRCSPMKGHSHVYWYRQLPEEGLKFMVYLQKENIIDESGMPKERFSAEFPKEGPSILRIQQVVRGDSAAYFCASSEPAISTDTQYFGPGTRLTVL.

This clone was counted a single time. The chain joins TRBV27 to TRBJ2-7; unclear D gene. This CDR3 spans 13 amino acids. The germline gives CDR1 MNHEY, CDR2 SMNVEV (reference sequence). V lost 2 bases and J 4 bases, leaving 9 bases between the germline ends. DNA for the CDR3: TGTGCCAGCAGTTTAGGGCCCACTTACGAGCAGTACTTC. As protein: CASSLGPTYEQYF.

The CDR3 protein is CASSVGGGGTGELFF. The CDR3 coding sequence is TGTGCCAGCAGTGTTGGCGGGGGGGGCACCGGGGAGCTGTTTTTT. The rearrangement uses TRBV2 and TRBJ2-2; TRBD2 matches 9 bases. After removal of 4 bases from V and 4 bases from J, the junction contained 4 bases not matched to a gene. CDR3 length: 15 amino acids. CDR1 SNHLY and CDR2 FYNNEI come from the germline V gene.

The genes are TRBV12-3 or TRBV12-4 and TRBJ1-2; D is unresolved. The CDR3 extends over 12 amino acids. Trimming cost V 1 base and J 8 bases, with 8 bases left between them. The CDR3 DNA sequence: TGTGCCAGCAGTTTAGGCCGGTTCGGCTACACCTTC. Protein product: CASSLGRFGYTF.

In this sample, this clone turned up once. The chain uses TRBV5-4 and TRBJ1-2; 9 bases match TRBD1. After removal of 5 bases from V and 8 bases from J, the junction contained 13 bases not matched to a gene. Germline lookup yields CDR1 SGHNT and CDR2 YYREEE (reference sequence). CDR3 length equals 15 residues. Here the CDR3 DNA reads TGTGCCAGCAGGTCCGCGGGACAGGGTACGGGGGGCTACACCTTC. Translated, it gives CASRSAGQGTGGYTF.

The chain uses TRBV28 and TRBJ1-1, with TRBD1 matching over 7 bases. Looked up from germline, CDR1 is MDHEN and CDR2 is SYDVKM. The CDR3 has 14 amino acids. Unmatched junction bases numbered 7, after V lost 3 bases and J lost 6 bases. This CDR3 reads CASSFSEGAPEAFF. For the CDR3, the DNA is TGTGCCAGCAGTTTCAGTGAGGGGGCCCCTGAAGCTTTCTTT.

This sequence joins TRBV5-1 and TRBJ2-1; 9 nucleotides align to TRBD2. The CDR3 has 16 amino acids. CDR1 is SGHRS, CDR2 YFSETQ, per germline. With 5 bases clipped from V and 1 base from J, the junction kept 7 bases outside the gene matches. CDR3 sequence reads: CASRGGGAGSYNEQFF. The CDR3 nucleotides are TGCGCCAGCAGAGGCGGGGGGGCCGGATCCTACAATGAGCAGTTCTTC.

The sample holds one count of this clone. CDR3 in amino acids: CASSPTNLAGGGYTF. The DNA for the CDR3 is TGTGCCAGTAGTCCGACCAATTTGGCAGGGGGCGGCTACACCTTC. The chain recombines TRBV19 with TRBJ1-2, with 8 bases lining up with TRBD1. This CDR3 is built from 15 residues. Per germline, CDR1 LNHDA and CDR2 SQIVND (reference sequence). V shed 5 bases, J shed 8 bases, and the junction held 13 bases outside the gene matches.

The rearrangement links TRBV2 to TRBJ1-4, with D possibly TRBD1 on 5 matching bases. CDR1 is SNHLY and CDR2 is FYNNEI in the germline V gene. With 1 base removed from V and 8 bases from J, the gap between germline ends came to 11 bases. This CDR3 comprises 14 residues. The CDR3 sequence: CASSEGLGAEKLFF. As DNA, the CDR3 is TGTGCCAGCAGTGAAGGGTTAGGGGCCGAAAAACTGTTTTTT. Using reference TRBV2 and TRBJ1-4 for the parts outside the CDR3, the full variable domain is EPEVTQTPSHQVTQMGQEVILRCVPISNHLYFYWYRQILGQKVEFLVSFYNNEISEKSEIFDDQFSVERPDGSNFTLKIRSTKLEDSAMYFCASSEGLGAEKLFFGSGTQLSVL.